The 25 T cell receptor beta chains given below trace back to one sample, sequenced in a study of technical replicates of blood from a handful of donors. Generated by immunoSEQ multiplex PCR, the TCRdb table keeps only in-frame clones and is missing some. The sample records more than 65,000 clones, about 97% being singletons. Sequencing was carried out using T cells isolated from PBMCs. The receptors shown here come from a human donor in good health.

J is TRBJ1-5 and V is TRBV27; D uncertain. The V end lost 8 bases, the J end lost 3 bases, and 14 bases lay between the germline ends. The CDR3 sequence is 14 residues long. The germline V gene has CDR1 MNHEY and CDR2 SMNVEV (reference sequence). The CDR3 sequence is CASRIGLINQPQHF. The CDR3 nucleotides read TGTGCCAGCCGCATTGGACTGATCAATCAGCCCCAGCATTTT.

The DNA for the CDR3 is TGTGCCAGCAGCCGGGACAGAGTAAAAGAGACCCAGTACTTC. Encoded protein: CASSRDRVKETQYF. The chain carries TRBV7-2 and TRBJ2-5; 7 positions match TRBD1. The V and J ends lost 5 bases and 3 bases, in that order; junction bases with no gene match: 6. This CDR3 spans 14 amino acids. Germline CDR1 is SGHTA and CDR2 is FQGNSA.

Concerning this clone itself: At the DNA level, this CDR3 is encoded by other sequences in the same sample as well. The chain combines TRBV7-6 with TRBJ1-1; tentatively, D is TRBD1 (5 bases). The germline V gene has CDR1 SGHVS and CDR2 FNYEAQ. CDR3 size: 13 residues. V was shortened by 0 bases and J by 5 bases, with 7 bases between the two germline ends. CDR3 amino acids: CASSLAPGTEAFF. The CDR3 DNA is TGTGCCAGCAGCTTAGCCCCAGGGACTGAAGCTTTCTTT.

The V and J genes are TRBV5-4 and TRBJ2-2, with 8 bases that match TRBD2. The junction had 5 bases not matched to a gene; V was cut back by 4 bases and J by 3 bases. Germline CDR1 and CDR2: SGHNT and YYREEE (reference sequence). The CDR3 is 15 amino acids. CDR3 bases: TGTGCCAGCAGCCGAGGACTAGCAGACACCGGGGAGCTGTTTTTT. Translated: CASSRGLADTGELFF.

This CDR3 is CATEARGYTF. Written as DNA, the CDR3 is TGTGCCACTGAGGCACGAGGCTACACCTTC. V gene TRBV19 combines with J gene TRBJ1-2; D unresolved. This CDR3 has 10 amino acids. The V end was cut by 10 bases, the J end by 8 bases, with 11 bases between. Germline values: CDR1 LNHDA, CDR2 SQIVND (reference sequence).

The V and J genes are TRBV5-6 and TRBJ1-3; D gene ambiguous. This CDR3 has 14 residues. Germline loops: CDR1 SGHDT, CDR2 YYEEEE. V lost 1 base and J 0 bases, leaving 5 bases between the germline ends. The CDR3 coding sequence is TGTGCCAGCAGCTTGTCAGTCTCTGGAAACACCATATATTTT. Its protein product is CASSLSVSGNTIYF.

This clone was counted once. This chain connects TRBV5-1 to TRBJ2-5, with TRBD2 matching 10 bases. V shed 2 bases and J 5 bases; nucleotides not matched to a gene: 6. The CDR3 has 15 residues. Germline V CDR1 and CDR2: SGHRS, YFSETQ. Here the CDR3 DNA reads TGCGCCAGCAGCTTACTAGCGGGGTTTCAGGAGACCCAGTACTTC. This sequence encodes CASSLLAGFQETQYF.

V and J are TRBV19 and TRBJ2-7; TRBD1 aligns across 10 bases. The V and J ends lost 11 bases and 1 base, in that order; junction bases with no gene match: 11. The CDR3 is made up of 15 amino acids. Per germline, CDR1 LNHDA and CDR2 SQIVND (reference sequence). This CDR3 reads CACEAGTGDSYEQYF. Written as DNA, the CDR3 is TGTGCCTGTGAAGCAGGGACAGGGGATTCCTACGAGCAGTACTTC.

The genes are TRBV19 and TRBJ1-5; 8 positions match TRBD1. V lost 3 bases, J lost 3 bases, and 4 bases stayed unmatched. Germline V gene data show CDR1 as LNHDA and CDR2 as SQIVND (reference sequence). This CDR3 has 15 amino acids. Here the CDR3 reads CASSIGQGFNQPQHF. The CDR3 DNA reads as TGTGCCAGTAGTATCGGACAGGGATTCAATCAGCCCCAGCATTTT.

V is TRBV11-2 and J is TRBJ2-7; 8 nucleotides match TRBD2. There are 15 residues in the CDR3. Germline assignment: CDR1 SGHAT and CDR2 FQNNGV. Germline trimming cut 3 bases from V and 3 bases from J; bases unmatched to any gene: 7. CDR3 nucleotide sequence: TGTGCCAGCAGCTTTGCCGAGCGGGAGCTCTACGAGCAGTACTTC. Translating gives CASSFAERELYEQYF.

This clone was observed once. The chain carries TRBV4-1 and TRBJ2-5; 9 bases align to TRBD1. CDR3 length: 15 residues. Germline CDR1 reads MGHRA; CDR2 reads YSYEKL. V lost 5 bases to trimming and J lost 4 bases; unmatched junction nucleotides: 8. CDR3: CASSGKEDRGETQYF. The DNA of the CDR3 is TGCGCCAGCAGCGGAAAAGAGGACAGGGGAGAGACCCAGTACTTC.

As for this clone: Other DNA sequences of this sample code for an identical CDR3. The gene calls are TRBV10-1 and TRBJ1-1; a possible D gene is TRBD1 (5 bases). With 0 bases removed from V and 0 bases from J, the gap between germline ends came to 8 bases. Per germline, CDR1 WNHNN and CDR2 SYGVQD (reference sequence). This CDR3 comprises 15 residues. In DNA, the CDR3 is TGCGCCAGCAGTGAGTCAGGGGCCCTGAACACTGAAGCTTTCTTT. This sequence encodes CASSESGALNTEAFF.

This chain joins TRBV6-1 and TRBJ2-2; 7 bases agree with TRBD1. V gave up 4 bases and J gave up 0 bases; unmatched junction bases: 5. Germline V CDR1 and CDR2: MNHNS, SASEGT. CDR3 size: 16 residues. CDR3 sequence: CASSVGTVANTGELFF. The CDR3 DNA follows: TGTGCCAGCAGTGTAGGGACAGTAGCGAACACCGGGGAGCTGTTTTTT.

The chain carries TRBV7-8 and TRBJ1-1, with D perhaps matching TRBD1 (5 bases). The V end was cut by 4 bases, the J end by 1 base, with 7 bases between. CDR1 and CDR2 from the germline V gene are SGHVS and FQNEAQ. The CDR3 has 13 amino acids. The CDR3 region is CASSSTENTEAFF. The CDR3 nucleotides read TGTGCCAGCAGCTCGACAGAGAACACTGAAGCTTTCTTT.

This chain joins TRBV5-4 and TRBJ2-7, with TRBD1 matching 7 bases. Looked up from germline, CDR1 is SGHNT and CDR2 is YYREEE (reference sequence). The CDR3 contains 15 residues. V shed 0 bases, J shed 3 bases, and the junction held 6 bases outside the gene matches. The CDR3 DNA reads as TGTGCCAGCAGCTTGGAGGGACAGTCATTCTACGAGCAGTACTTC. Its protein is CASSLEGQSFYEQYF.

The chain combines TRBV5-4 with TRBJ2-7; 11 bases are shared with TRBD2. CDR1 is SGHNT, CDR2 YYREEE, per germline (reference sequence). V lost 0 bases and J lost 8; bases outside the gene matches: 4. This CDR3 has 14 amino acids. The CDR3 reads CASSLGLAGSKQYF. The CDR3, as DNA: TGTGCCAGCAGCTTGGGACTAGCGGGAAGTAAGCAGTACTTC.

The rearrangement uses TRBV6-6 and TRBJ2-2; the match to TRBD2 covers 8 bases. The CDR3 length is 16 residues. Germline loops: CDR1 MNHNY, CDR2 SVGAGI (reference sequence). The junction had 4 bases not matched to a gene; V was cut back by 4 bases and J by 0 bases. CDR3 sequence reads: CASSLGTRANTGELFF. For the CDR3, the DNA is TGTGCCAGCAGTTTAGGGACTAGGGCGAACACCGGGGAGCTGTTTTTT.

The chain recombines TRBV18 with TRBJ2-3; a weak D match, TRBD1 (6 bases). V shed 2 bases and J shed 4 bases, with 16 bases lying between them. The CDR3 consists of 16 residues. CDR1 and CDR2 (germline): KGHSH, LQKENI. The CDR3: CASSPNGDIAADTQYF. In nucleotides, the CDR3 is TGTGCCAGCTCACCAAACGGGGACATTGCGGCAGATACGCAGTATTTT.

This clone was seen once. V and J are TRBV6-5 and TRBJ2-1, with 8 bases fitting TRBD1. Germline assignment: CDR1 MNHEY and CDR2 SVGAGI. V shed 2 bases and J 4 bases; nucleotides not matched to a gene: 4. There are 15 residues in the CDR3. DNA of the CDR3: TGTGCCAGCAGTTACACTACAGGGGGTTACAATGAGCAGTTCTTC. As protein: CASSYTTGGYNEQFF.

This clone appeared a single time. The chain joins TRBV9 to TRBJ2-5, with 10 nucleotides matching TRBD2. The CDR3 length is 17 residues. Germline CDR1 is SGDLS and CDR2 is YYNGEE. V dropped 0 bases and J dropped 5; count of bases not matched to a gene: 10. The CDR3 is CASSVEGLAALSETQYF. The CDR3 DNA sequence: TGTGCCAGCAGCGTAGAAGGACTAGCGGCCCTTTCTGAGACCCAGTACTTC.

The rearrangement joins TRBV7-2 to TRBJ1-1; 9 positions agree with TRBD1. With 5 bases clipped from V and 4 bases from J, the junction kept 11 bases outside the gene matches. The CDR3 is 16 amino acids. CDR1 and CDR2 (germline): SGHTA, FQGNSA. The CDR3: CASSLGGTQGATEAFF. CDR3 in DNA: TGTGCCAGCAGCCTCGGGGGGACACAGGGGGCCACTGAAGCTTTCTTT.

The rearrangement joins TRBV19 to TRBJ2-4; D remains ambiguous. The CDR3 has 14 residues. Trimming shortened V by 3 bases and J by 2 bases, and 8 bases separated the two germline ends. Germline V lookup: CDR1 LNHDA, CDR2 SQIVND (reference sequence). The DNA for the CDR3 is TGTGCCAGTAGTATCTTCGTAACCAAAAACATTCAGTACTTC. Its protein product is CASSIFVTKNIQYF.

This chain connects TRBV28 to TRBJ1-5; 9 bases fit TRBD1. V was pared by 5 bases and J by 6 bases, with 2 bases of the junction left unmatched. This CDR3 is built from 13 residues. Germline V gene lookup returns CDR1 MDHEN and CDR2 SYDVKM. CDR3 nucleotide sequence: TGTGCCAGCAGTCGGGACAGGGCTCAGCCCCAGCATTTT. As protein: CASSRDRAQPQHF.

This rearrangement joins TRBV7-2 to TRBJ1-5, with D possibly TRBD1 on 6 matching bases. This CDR3 comprises 12 residues. CDR1 is SGHTA and CDR2 is FQGNSA in the germline V gene. The ends were cut back, 4 bases at V and 7 bases at J, with 8 bases in the middle. CDR3 amino acids: CASSSTGQPQHF. In nucleotides, the CDR3 is TGTGCCAGCAGCTCTACAGGGCAGCCCCAGCATTTT.

The V call is TRBV10-3, the J call TRBJ1-2; D not certain. Per germline, CDR1 ENHRY and CDR2 SYGVKD. Between the trimmed V and J ends, which lost 0 bases and 4 bases, there was a span of 12 bases. This CDR3 has 15 residues. CDR3: CAISESEYIFYGYTF. CDR3 nucleotide sequence: TGTGCCATCAGTGAGTCGGAGTACATCTTCTATGGCTACACCTTC.